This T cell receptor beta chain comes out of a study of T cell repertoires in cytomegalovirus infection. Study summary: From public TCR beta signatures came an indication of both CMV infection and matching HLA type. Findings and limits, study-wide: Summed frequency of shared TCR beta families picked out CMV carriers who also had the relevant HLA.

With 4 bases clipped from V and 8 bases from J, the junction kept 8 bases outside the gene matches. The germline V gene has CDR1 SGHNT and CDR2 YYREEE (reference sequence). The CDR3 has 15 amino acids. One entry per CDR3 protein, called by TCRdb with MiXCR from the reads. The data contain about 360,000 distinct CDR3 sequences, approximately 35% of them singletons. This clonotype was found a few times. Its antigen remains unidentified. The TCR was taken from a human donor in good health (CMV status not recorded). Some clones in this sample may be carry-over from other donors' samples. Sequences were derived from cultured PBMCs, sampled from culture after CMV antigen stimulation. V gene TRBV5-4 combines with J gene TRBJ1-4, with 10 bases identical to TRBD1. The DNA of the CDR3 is TGTGCCAGCAGCACAAGACAGGGGGCGAACGAAAAACTGTTTTTT. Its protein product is CASSTRQGANEKLFF. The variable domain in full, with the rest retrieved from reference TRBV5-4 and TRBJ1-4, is ETGVTQSPTHLIKTRGQQVTLRCSSQSGHNTVSWYQQALGQGPQFIFQYYREEENGRGNFPPRFSGLQFPNYSSELNVNALELDDSALYLCASSTRQGANEKLFFGSGTQLSVL.